The 18 T cell receptor beta chains presented below share a single source sample, sequenced in a study of blood T cell repertoires in COVID-19. Sequencing was performed with immunoSEQ multiplex PCR; in TCRdb, only in-frame clones are kept and a portion is missing. The sample holds 200,000 to 250,000 clones, approximately 83% seen once. The sequenced material came from peripheral blood. Receptors were obtained from a woman aged 25 to 45 who had recovered from COVID-19.

This clone was found once. The gene calls are TRBV7-2 and TRBJ1-6, with D unclear. The CDR3 loop spans 13 amino acids. V was cut by 5 bases and J by 14 bases, with 16 bases left in between. Germline V gives CDR1 SGHTA, CDR2 FQGNSA. CDR3 DNA sequence: TGTGCCAGCAGCCCCGGTCCGCTGCGAACCCTCCACTTT. It is translated as CASSPGPLRTLHF. Based on the CDR3 plus reference TRBV7-2 and TRBJ1-6, the full variable domain is GAGVSQSPSNKVTEKGKDVELRCDPISGHTALYWYRQSLGQGLEFLIYFQGNSAPDKSGLPSDRFSAERTGGSVSTLTIQRTQQEDSAVYLCASSPGPLRTLHFGNGTRLTVT.

The rearrangement joins TRBV7-3 to TRBJ2-5; 8 bases line up with TRBD2. Trimming cost V 5 bases and J 5 bases; bases outside gene matches: 10. This CDR3 comprises 15 residues. CDR1 and CDR2 from the germline V gene are SGHTA and FQGTGA. The CDR3 region is CASSNSGTGGETQYF. The CDR3 DNA is TGTGCCAGCAGCAATAGCGGGACCGGAGGGGAGACCCAGTACTTC.

CDR3 in amino acids: CASSLSLYYNEQFF. Here the CDR3 DNA reads TGTGCCAGCAGCTTATCTCTCTACTACAATGAGCAGTTCTTC. The V and J genes are TRBV13 and TRBJ2-1; no definite D call. CDR3 length: 14 residues. Trimming stripped 2 bases from V and 3 bases from J, with 8 bases between. CDR1 and CDR2 from the germline V gene are PRHDT and FYEKMQ (reference sequence).

This clone was counted once. The CDR3 loop reads CASTGYQGIDEQYF. The CDR3 nucleotides are TGTGCCAGCACCGGTTATCAGGGGATCGACGAGCAGTACTTC. This chain links TRBV28 with TRBJ2-7; tentative D call: TRBD1 (6 bases). V was pared by 7 bases and J by 5 bases, with 18 bases between. This CDR3 comprises 14 residues. Germline V gene data show CDR1 as MDHEN and CDR2 as SYDVKM.

The chain uses TRBV29-1 and TRBJ1-2; TRBD1 aligns across 9 bases. V was clipped by 7 bases and J by 3 bases; unmatched bases: 9. Germline V gene sequence: CDR1 SQVTM, CDR2 ANQGSEA. This CDR3 region has 14 residues. The CDR3 reads CSGTGAQDYYGYTF. The CDR3 DNA sequence: TGCAGCGGGACAGGGGCCCAGGATTACTATGGCTACACCTTC.

The chain carries TRBV27 and TRBJ1-1; D possibly corresponds to TRBD1 (6 bases). CDR1 and CDR2 (germline): MNHEY, SMNVEV (reference sequence). The CDR3 is 14 residues long. The V and J ends lost 5 bases and 4 bases respectively, with 14 bases between them. This chain's CDR3 is CASSPSSRGTEAFF. The CDR3 DNA is TGTGCCAGCAGTCCCTCCTCCAGGGGCACTGAAGCTTTCTTT.

V is TRBV2 and J is TRBJ2-5; 7 nucleotides align to TRBD1. J was trimmed by 2 bases and V by 6 bases; bases with no gene match: 12. This CDR3 has 16 residues. The germline V gene has CDR1 SNHLY and CDR2 FYNNEI. For the CDR3, the DNA is TGTGCCAGCAGCGTCGGACAGGTGGTTCCACAAGAGACCCAGTACTTC. Translating gives CASSVGQVVPQETQYF.

This clone was found a few times. V is TRBV5-1 and J is TRBJ1-3, with 8 bases aligning to TRBD1. V was clipped by 3 bases and J by 3 bases; unmatched bases: 8. CDR3 length: 16 residues. CDR1 is SGHRS, CDR2 YFSETQ, per germline. This CDR3 is CASSWGQASGGNTIYF. DNA of the CDR3: TGCGCCAGCAGCTGGGGACAGGCAAGTGGTGGAAACACCATATATTTT.

The V gene is TRBV5-4, the J gene TRBJ2-3, with TRBD2 identical over 10 bases. Germline V CDR1 and CDR2: SGHNT, YYREEE (reference sequence). The junction had 3 bases not matched to a gene; V was cut back by 2 bases and J by 0 bases. The CDR3 spans 16 residues. The CDR3 protein is CASSFRTSGSTDTQYF. CDR3 coding DNA: TGTGCCAGCAGCTTCCGGACTAGCGGCAGCACAGATACGCAGTATTTT.

The chain combines TRBV11-3 with TRBJ1-1, with 7 bases identical to TRBD1. The V gene end was trimmed by 1 base and the J gene end by 0 bases; junction bases not matched to a gene: 5. Per the germline V gene, CDR1 is SGHNT and CDR2 is YENEEA. CDR3 length: 16 amino acids. The CDR3 spells CASSLGQGNMNTEAFF. The CDR3 DNA is TGTGCCAGCAGCTTAGGACAGGGCAACATGAACACTGAAGCTTTCTTT. Full variable domain (rest looked up from reference TRBV11-3 and TRBJ1-1): EAGVVQSPRYKIIEKKQPVAFWCNPISGHNTLYWYLQNLGQGPELLIRYENEEAVDDSQLPKDRFSAERLKGVDSTLKIQPAELGDSAVYLCASSLGQGNMNTEAFFGQGTRLTVV.

V and J are TRBV7-3 and TRBJ2-2; the match to TRBD2 covers 8 bases. In germline, CDR1 is SGHTA, CDR2 FQGTGA. After removal of 1 base from V and 3 bases from J, the junction contained 10 bases not matched to a gene. CDR3 length equals 18 residues. The CDR3 DNA is TGTGCCAGCAGCTTAAACCCCACGGGAGGGCCCGACACCGGGGAGCTGTTTTTT. Residues: CASSLNPTGGPDTGELFF.

The chain links TRBV7-2 to TRBJ2-3; tentatively, D is TRBD2 (6 bases). This CDR3 is built from 16 residues. Germline V lookup: CDR1 SGHTA, CDR2 FQGNSA. V was cut by 2 bases and J by 2 bases, with 14 bases left in between. Written as DNA, the CDR3 is TGTGCCAGCAGCTTACTTCCCAGCGGGTACACAGATACGCAGTATTTT. Translating it yields CASSLLPSGYTDTQYF. The full variable domain, completed using reference TRBV7-2 and TRBJ2-3, is GAGVSQSPSNKVTEKGKDVELRCDPISGHTALYWYRQSLGQGLEFLIYFQGNSAPDKSGLPSDRFSAERTGGSVSTLTIQRTQQEDSAVYLCASSLLPSGYTDTQYFGPGTRLTVL.

The chain combines TRBV6-5 with TRBJ2-3; possibly TRBD1 for D (5 bases). Germline V gives CDR1 MNHEY, CDR2 SVGAGI. The CDR3 loop spans 14 amino acids. Trimming took 2 bases from V and 6 from J, leaving 12 bases between them. The CDR3, as DNA: TGTGCCAGCAGTTACGGGGCGCACGGCGATACGCAGTATTTT. Translating gives CASSYGAHGDTQYF.

V is TRBV2 and J is TRBJ1-5; TRBD1 aligns across 8 bases. CDR1 SNHLY and CDR2 FYNNEI come from the germline V gene. The CDR3 extends over 14 amino acids. V lost 6 bases and J lost 8; bases outside the gene matches: 9. CDR3 in amino acids: CASSLQGGWEPQHF. Written as DNA, the CDR3 is TGTGCCAGCAGCTTACAGGGGGGGTGGGAGCCCCAGCATTTT. Full variable domain (remainder filled in from reference TRBV2 and TRBJ1-5): EPEVTQTPSHQVTQMGQEVILRCVPISNHLYFYWYRQILGQKVEFLVSFYNNEISEKSEIFDDQFSVERPDGSNFTLKIRSTKLEDSAMYFCASSLQGGWEPQHFGDGTRLSIL.

This sequence joins TRBV25-1 and TRBJ1-6, with D possibly TRBD1 on 6 matching bases. Trimming removed 2 bases at V and 8 bases at J, with 10 bases between. The CDR3 length is 14 residues. The germline V gene encodes CDR1 MGHDK and CDR2 SYGVNS. Here the CDR3 reads CASSEGTTYSPLHF. For the CDR3, the DNA is TGTGCCAGCAGTGAAGGGACAACTTATTCACCCCTCCACTTT.

The CDR3, as DNA: TGTGCCAGCAACCTAGAAGAGACCCAGTACTTC. This translates into CASNLEETQYF. The chain has TRBV6-5 and TRBJ2-5; the D is unclear. The germline V and J ends were trimmed by 7 bases and 3 bases, with 6 bases remaining between them. Germline CDR1 reads MNHEY; CDR2 reads SVGAGI. CDR3 length equals 11 residues.

V and J are TRBV5-4 and TRBJ2-7; TRBD2 is a possible D gene (6 bases). Germline V gene data show CDR1 as SGHNT and CDR2 as YYREEE (reference sequence). This CDR3 spans 15 amino acids. Trimming pared 7 bases from V and 6 bases from J, leaving 23 bases between. CDR3 sequence: CASSTAGRSGFEQYF. CDR3 in DNA: TGTGCCAGCTCCACTGCGGGGCGGTCGGGGTTCGAGCAGTACTTC.

The chain uses TRBV10-3 and TRBJ1-1; 7 bases agree with TRBD1. The J segment lost 3 bases and the V segment lost 3 bases, leaving 13 bases of the junction unmatched. This CDR3 has 17 amino acids. CDR1 is ENHRY and CDR2 is SYGVKD in the germline V gene. As DNA, the CDR3 is TGTGCCATCAGTGACTCGAGTAGGGGGCGAGGCTACACTGAAGCTTTCTTT. Residues: CAISDSSRGRGYTEAFF.